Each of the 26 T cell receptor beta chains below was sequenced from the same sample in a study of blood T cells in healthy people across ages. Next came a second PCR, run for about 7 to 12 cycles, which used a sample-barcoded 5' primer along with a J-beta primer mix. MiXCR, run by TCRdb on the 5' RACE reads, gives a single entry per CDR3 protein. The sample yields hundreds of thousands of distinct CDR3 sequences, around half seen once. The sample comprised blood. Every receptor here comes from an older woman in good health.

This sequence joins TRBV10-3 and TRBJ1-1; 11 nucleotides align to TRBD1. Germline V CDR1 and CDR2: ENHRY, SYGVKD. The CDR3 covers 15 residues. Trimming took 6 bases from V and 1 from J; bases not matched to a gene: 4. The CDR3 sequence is CAIRGDRGANTEAFF. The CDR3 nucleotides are TGTGCCATCAGGGGGGACAGGGGGGCGAACACTGAAGCTTTCTTT.

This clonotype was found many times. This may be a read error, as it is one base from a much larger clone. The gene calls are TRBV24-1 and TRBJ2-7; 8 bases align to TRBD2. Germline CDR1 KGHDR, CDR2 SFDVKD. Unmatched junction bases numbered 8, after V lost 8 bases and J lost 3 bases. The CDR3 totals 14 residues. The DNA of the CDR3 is TGTGCCACCACTGCGACTAGCGACTACTACGAGCAGTACTTC. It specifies CATTATSDYYEQYF.

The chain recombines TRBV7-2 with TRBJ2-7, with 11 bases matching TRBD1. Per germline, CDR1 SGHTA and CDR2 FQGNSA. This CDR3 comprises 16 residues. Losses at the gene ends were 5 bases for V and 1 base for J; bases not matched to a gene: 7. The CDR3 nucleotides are TGTGCCAGCAGCCCTGGACAGGGGGCAGTATCCTACGAGCAGTACTTC. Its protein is CASSPGQGAVSYEQYF. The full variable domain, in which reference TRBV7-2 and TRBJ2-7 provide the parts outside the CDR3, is GAGVSQSPSNKVTEKGKDVELRCDPISGHTALYWYRQSLGQGLEFLIYFQGNSAPDKSGLPSDRFSAERTGGSVSTLTIQRTQQEDSAVYLCASSPGQGAVSYEQYFGPGTRLTVT.

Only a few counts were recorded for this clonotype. The CDR3 spells CAWVPGQGRPSSYEQYF. The CDR3 DNA follows: TGTGCCTGGGTACCGGGACAGGGAAGACCGAGCTCCTACGAGCAGTACTTC. The rearrangement links TRBV30 to TRBJ2-7; 9 positions agree with TRBD1. CDR3 length: 17 amino acids. Germline CDR1 reads GTSNPN; CDR2 reads SVGIG (reference sequence). The ends lost 5 bases at V and 0 bases at J; junction bases unmatched: 14.

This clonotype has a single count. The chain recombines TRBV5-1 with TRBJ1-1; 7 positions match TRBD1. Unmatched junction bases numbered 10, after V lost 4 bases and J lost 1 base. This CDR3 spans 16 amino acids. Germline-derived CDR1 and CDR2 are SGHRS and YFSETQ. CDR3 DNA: TGCGCCAGCAGCCTACAGTCGGGGACAGCGAACACTGAAGCTTTCTTT. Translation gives CASSLQSGTANTEAFF.

CDR3 nucleotide sequence: TGTGCCAGCAGCGGGGAAGCGGGAGGGGTCACAGATACGCAGTATTTT. Its translation: CASSGEAGGVTDTQYF. J is TRBJ2-3 and V is TRBV7-3; 10 bases align to TRBD2. Trimming removed 5 bases from V and 2 bases from J; junction bases left unmatched: 7. CDR1 and CDR2 (germline): SGHTA, FQGTGA. The CDR3 runs to 16 residues.

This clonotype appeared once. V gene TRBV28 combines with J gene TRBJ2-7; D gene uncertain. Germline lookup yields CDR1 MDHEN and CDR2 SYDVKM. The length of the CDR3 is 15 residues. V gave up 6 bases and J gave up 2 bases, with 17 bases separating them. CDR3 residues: CASRPDKTRTYEQYF. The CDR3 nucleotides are TGTGCCAGCAGACCCGACAAAACTCGGACCTACGAGCAGTACTTC.

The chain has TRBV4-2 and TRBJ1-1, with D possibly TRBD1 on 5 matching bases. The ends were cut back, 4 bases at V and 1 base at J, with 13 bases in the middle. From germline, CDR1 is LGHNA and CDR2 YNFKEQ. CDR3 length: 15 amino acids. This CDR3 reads CASSLSGTGNTEAFF. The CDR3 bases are TGTGCCAGCAGCCTATCCGGGACGGGGAACACTGAAGCTTTCTTT.

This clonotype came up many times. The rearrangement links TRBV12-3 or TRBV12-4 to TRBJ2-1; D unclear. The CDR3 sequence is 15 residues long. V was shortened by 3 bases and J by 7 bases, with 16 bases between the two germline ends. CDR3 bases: TGTGCCAGCAGTTTCTCAGCTATGTACTCTAATGAGCAGTTCTTC. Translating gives CASSFSAMYSNEQFF.

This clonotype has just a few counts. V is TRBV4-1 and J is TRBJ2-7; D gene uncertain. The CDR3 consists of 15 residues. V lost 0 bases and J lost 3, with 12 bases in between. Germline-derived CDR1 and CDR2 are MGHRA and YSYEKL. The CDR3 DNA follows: TGCGCCAGCAGCCAAGATTTGTTTCGGATCTACGAGCAGTACTTC. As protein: CASSQDLFRIYEQYF.

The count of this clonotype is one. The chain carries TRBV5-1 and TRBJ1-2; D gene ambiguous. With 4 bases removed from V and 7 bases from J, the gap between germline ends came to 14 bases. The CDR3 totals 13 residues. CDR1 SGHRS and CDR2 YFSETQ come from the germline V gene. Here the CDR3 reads CASSPTSIGGYTF. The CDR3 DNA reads TGCGCCAGCAGCCCCACGTCTATCGGTGGCTACACCTTC.

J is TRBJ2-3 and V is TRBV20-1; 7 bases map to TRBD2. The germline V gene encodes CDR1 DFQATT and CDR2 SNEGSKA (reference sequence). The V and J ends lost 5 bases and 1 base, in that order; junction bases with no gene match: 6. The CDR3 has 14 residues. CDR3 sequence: CSAVEGGRTDTQYF. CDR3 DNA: TGCAGTGCTGTGGAGGGAGGGCGCACAGATACGCAGTATTTT.

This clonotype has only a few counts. The DNA of the CDR3 is TGCAGCGTGGGACTGGGCTACAATGAGCAGTTCTTC. As protein: CSVGLGYNEQFF. The V and J genes are TRBV29-1 and TRBJ2-1; D may be TRBD2 (6 bases). This CDR3 contains 12 residues. Germline CDR1 reads SQVTM; CDR2 reads ANQGSEA. Trimming cost V 6 bases and J 3 bases, with 9 bases left between them.

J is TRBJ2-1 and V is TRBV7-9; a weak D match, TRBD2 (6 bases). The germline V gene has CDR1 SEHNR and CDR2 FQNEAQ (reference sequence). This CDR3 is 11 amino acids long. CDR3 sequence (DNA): TGTGCAGATAGGGAGGCGAATGAGCAGTTCTTC. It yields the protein CADREANEQFF.

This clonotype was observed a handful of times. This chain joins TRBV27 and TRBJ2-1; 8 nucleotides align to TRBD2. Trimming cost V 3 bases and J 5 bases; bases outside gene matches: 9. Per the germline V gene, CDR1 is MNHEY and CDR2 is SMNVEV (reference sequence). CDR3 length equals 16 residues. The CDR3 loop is CASSFELGLANNEQFF. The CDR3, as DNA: TGTGCCAGCAGTTTCGAACTCGGACTAGCCAACAATGAGCAGTTCTTC.

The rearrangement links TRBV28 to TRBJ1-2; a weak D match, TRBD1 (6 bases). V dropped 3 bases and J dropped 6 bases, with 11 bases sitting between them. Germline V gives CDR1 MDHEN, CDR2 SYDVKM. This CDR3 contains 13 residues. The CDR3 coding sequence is TGTGCCAGCAGTTTGGGCAACAGGGATGGCTACACCTTC. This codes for CASSLGNRDGYTF.

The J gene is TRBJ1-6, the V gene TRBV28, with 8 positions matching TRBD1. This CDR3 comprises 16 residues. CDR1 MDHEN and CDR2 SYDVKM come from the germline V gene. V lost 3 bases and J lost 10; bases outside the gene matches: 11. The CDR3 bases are TGTGCCAGCAGTTTCCTCTTGACAGGGGCTTCATCACCCCTCCACTTT. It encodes CASSFLLTGASSPLHF.

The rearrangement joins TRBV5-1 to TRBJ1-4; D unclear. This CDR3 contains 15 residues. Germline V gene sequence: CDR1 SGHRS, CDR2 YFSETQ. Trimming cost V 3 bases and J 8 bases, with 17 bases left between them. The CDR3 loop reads CASSSDPRAGEKLFF. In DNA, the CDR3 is TGCGCCAGCAGCTCTGATCCACGGGCGGGGGAAAAACTGTTTTTT.

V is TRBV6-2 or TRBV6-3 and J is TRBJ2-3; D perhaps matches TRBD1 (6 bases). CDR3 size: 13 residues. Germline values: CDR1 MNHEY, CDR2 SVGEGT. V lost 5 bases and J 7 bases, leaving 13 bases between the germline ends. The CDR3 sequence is CASSQTGGNTQYF. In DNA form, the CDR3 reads TGTGCCAGCAGTCAGACAGGTGGTAATACGCAGTATTTT.

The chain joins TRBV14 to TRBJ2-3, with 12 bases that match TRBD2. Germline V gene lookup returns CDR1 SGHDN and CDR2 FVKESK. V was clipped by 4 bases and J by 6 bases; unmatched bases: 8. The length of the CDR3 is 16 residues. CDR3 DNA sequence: TGTGCCAGCAGCCGACGCGGGGGACTAGCGGGTGATACGCAGTATTTT. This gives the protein CASSRRGGLAGDTQYF. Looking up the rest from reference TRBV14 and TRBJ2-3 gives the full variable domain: EAGVTQFPSHSVIEKGQTVTLRCDPISGHDNLYWYRRVMGKEIKFLLHFVKESKQDESGMPNNRFLAERTGGTYSTLKVQPAELEDSGVYFCASSRRGGLAGDTQYFGPGTRLTVL.

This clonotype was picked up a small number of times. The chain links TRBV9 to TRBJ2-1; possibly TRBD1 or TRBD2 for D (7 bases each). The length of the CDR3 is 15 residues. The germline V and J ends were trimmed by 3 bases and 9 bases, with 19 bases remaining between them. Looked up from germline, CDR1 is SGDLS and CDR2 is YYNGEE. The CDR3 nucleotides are TGTGCCAGCAGCGCCACTACTCGGGGGGACAGTGAGCAGTTCTTC. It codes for CASSATTRGDSEQFF.

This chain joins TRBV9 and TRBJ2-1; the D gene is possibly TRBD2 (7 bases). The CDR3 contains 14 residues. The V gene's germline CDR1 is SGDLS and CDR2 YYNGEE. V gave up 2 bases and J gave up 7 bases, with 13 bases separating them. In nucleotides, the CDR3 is TGTGCCAGCAGCGTCCCGGGGGGCCGGAATGAGCAGTTCTTC. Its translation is CASSVPGGRNEQFF.

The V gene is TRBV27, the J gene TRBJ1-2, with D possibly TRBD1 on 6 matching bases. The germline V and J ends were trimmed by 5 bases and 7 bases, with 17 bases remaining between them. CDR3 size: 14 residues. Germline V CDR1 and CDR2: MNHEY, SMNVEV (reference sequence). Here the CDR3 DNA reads TGTGCCAGCAGTACACGGGACACTCTCTCTGGCTACACCTTC. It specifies CASSTRDTLSGYTF.

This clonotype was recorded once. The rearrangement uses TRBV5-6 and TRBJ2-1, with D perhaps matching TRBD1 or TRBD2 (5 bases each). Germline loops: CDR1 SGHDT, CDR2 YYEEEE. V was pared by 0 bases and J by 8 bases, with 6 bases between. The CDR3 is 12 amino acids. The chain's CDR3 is CASSLGDDEQFF. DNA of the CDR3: TGTGCCAGCAGCTTGGGGGACGATGAGCAGTTCTTC.

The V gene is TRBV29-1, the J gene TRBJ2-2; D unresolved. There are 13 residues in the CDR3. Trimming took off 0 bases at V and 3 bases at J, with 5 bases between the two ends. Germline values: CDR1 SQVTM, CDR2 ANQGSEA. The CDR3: CSVEEVHTGELFF. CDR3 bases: TGCAGCGTTGAAGAGGTTCACACCGGGGAGCTGTTTTTT.

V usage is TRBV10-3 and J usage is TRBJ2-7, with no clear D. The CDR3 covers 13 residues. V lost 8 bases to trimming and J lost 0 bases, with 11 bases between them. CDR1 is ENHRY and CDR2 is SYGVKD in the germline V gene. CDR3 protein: CAIGEASSYEQYF. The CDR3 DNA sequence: TGTGCCATCGGCGAAGCGAGCTCCTACGAGCAGTACTTC.